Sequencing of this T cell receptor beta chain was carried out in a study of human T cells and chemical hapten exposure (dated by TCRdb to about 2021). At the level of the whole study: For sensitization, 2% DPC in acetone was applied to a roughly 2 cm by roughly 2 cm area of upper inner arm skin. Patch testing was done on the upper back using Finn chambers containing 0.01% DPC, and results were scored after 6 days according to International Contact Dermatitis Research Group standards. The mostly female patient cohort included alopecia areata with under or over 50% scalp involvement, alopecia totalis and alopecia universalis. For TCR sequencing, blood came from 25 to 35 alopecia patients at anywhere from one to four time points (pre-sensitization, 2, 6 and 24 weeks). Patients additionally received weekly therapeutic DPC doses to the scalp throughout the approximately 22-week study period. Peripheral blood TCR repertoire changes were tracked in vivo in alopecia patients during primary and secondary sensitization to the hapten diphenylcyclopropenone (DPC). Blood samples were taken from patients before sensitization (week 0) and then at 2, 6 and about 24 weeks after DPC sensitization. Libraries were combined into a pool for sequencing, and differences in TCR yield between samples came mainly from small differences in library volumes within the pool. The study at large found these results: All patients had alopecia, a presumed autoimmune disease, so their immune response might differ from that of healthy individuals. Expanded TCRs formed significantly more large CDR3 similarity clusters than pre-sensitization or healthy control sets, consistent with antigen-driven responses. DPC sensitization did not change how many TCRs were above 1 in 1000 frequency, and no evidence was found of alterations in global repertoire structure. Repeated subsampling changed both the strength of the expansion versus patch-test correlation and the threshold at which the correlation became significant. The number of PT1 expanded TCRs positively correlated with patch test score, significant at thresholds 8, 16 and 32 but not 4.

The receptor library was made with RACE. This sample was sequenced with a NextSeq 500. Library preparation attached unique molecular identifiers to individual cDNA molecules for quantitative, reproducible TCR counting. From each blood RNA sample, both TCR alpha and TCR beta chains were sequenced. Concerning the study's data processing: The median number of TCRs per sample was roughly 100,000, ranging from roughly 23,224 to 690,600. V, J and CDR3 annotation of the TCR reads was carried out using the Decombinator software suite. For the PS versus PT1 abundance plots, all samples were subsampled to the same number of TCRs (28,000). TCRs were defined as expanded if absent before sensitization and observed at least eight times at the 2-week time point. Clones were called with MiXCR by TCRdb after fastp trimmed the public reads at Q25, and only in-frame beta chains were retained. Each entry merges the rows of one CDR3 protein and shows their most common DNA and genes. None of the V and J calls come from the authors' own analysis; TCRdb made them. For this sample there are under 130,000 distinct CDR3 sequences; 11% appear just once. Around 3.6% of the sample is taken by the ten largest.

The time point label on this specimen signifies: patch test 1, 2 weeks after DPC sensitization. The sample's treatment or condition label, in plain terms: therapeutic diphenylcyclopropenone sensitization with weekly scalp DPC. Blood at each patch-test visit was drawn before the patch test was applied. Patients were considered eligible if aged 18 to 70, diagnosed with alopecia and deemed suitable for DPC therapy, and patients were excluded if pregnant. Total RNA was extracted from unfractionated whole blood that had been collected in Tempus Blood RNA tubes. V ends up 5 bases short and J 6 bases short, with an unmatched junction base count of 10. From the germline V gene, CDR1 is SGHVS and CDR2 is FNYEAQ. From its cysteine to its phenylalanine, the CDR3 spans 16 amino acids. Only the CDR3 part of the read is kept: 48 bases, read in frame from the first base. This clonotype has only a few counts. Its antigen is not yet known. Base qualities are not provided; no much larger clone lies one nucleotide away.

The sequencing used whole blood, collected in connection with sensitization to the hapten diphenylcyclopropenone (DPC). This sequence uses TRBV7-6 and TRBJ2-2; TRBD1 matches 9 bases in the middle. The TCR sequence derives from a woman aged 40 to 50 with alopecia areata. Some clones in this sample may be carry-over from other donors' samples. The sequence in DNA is TGTGCCAGCAGCCCACGGACAGGGGAAGGGTCCGGGGAGCTGTTTTTT. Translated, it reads CASSPRTGEGSGELFF.